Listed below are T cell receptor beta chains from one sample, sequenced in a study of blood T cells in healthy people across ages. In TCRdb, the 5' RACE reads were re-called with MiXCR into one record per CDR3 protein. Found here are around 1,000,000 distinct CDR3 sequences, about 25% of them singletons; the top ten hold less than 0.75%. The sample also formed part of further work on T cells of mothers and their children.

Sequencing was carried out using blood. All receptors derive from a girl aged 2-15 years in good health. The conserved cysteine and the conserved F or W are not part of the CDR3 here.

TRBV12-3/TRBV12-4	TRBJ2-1	ASSFMGWGTSPTYNEQF
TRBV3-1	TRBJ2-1	ASSTPGGGVYNEQF
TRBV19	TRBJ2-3	ASTDSTDTQY
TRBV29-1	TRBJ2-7	SAIDEDYEQY
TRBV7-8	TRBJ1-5	ASSQINAGVEGQPQH
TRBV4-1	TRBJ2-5	ASSQDGAIPGDGETQY
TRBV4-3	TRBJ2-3	ASSPQGSGGADTQY
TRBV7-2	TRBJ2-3	ASSFSGSRDTQY
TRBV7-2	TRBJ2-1	ASSKYNEQF
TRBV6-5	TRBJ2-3	ASSYSRNPGWADTQY
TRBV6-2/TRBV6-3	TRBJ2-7	ASSERAHEQY
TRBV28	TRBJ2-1	TSSTQGALSSYNEQF
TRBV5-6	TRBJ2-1	ASSSFGLAGYNEQF
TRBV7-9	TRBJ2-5	ASSSNDRGMMETQY
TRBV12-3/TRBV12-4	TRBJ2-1	ASSAASGRAEAVQF
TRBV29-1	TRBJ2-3	SVLIWPDTQY
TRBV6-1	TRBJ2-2	ASIGWPVNTGELF
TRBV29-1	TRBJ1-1	SVEGTGAAF
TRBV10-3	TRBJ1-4	AIGSTTNEKLF
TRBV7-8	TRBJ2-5	ASSSGSGARETQY
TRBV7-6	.	ASSLRVGTNYNEQF
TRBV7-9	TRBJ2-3	ASSLVEGITDTQY
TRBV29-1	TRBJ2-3	SVGVGDISTDTQY
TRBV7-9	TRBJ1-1	ASTQTNTEAF
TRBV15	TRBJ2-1	ATSRSGLAGDHEQF
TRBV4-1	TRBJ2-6	VSSRQAHSGANVLT
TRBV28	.	ASSFRGDLWNEQF
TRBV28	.	ASTPVVGGNEQF
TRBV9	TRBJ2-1	ASSVVGPYNEQF
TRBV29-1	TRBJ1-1	SVVGRAGDTEAF
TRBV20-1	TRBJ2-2	SARATGGGPYTGELF
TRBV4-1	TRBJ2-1	ASSQPLTDNEQF
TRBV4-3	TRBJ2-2	ASSPERFANTGELF
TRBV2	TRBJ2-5	ASKLAVGKRLQY
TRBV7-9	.	ASSAVLANQETQY
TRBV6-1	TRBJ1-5	ASSEDGGGYQPQH
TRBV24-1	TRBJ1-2	ATSEGLLYGYT
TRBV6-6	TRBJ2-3	ASSNTGGTQNTQY
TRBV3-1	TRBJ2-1	ASSQVVGGPWENEQF
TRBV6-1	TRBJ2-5	ASSPRTSGRIGETQY
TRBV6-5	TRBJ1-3	ASRGSASSGNTIY
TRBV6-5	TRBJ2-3	ASSFSAGGAGDTQY
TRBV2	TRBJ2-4	ASSFPGLAGAQNIQY
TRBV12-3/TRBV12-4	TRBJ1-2	ASSLGGGAGGYT
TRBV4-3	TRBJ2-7	ASSQDWSAPYYEQY
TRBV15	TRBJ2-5	ATSNDRDRGGETQY
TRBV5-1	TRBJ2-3	ASSVPGADTQY
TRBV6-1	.	ASSEGAVLHYEQY
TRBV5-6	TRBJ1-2	ASSLTDRGGYGYT
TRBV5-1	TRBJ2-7	ASSELSNPYEQY
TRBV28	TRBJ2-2	ASSLWGSMGAGELF
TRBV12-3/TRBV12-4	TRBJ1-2	ASSPRVQPYYGYT
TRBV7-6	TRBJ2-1	ASSSNSGDEQF
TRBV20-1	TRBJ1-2	SARDLPARGYT
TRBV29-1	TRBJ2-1	SVGHGLLPPNEQF
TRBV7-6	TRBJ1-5	ASIRSWNSNQPQH
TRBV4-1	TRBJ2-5	ASSQDWSAGHKF
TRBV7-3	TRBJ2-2	ASSLTSDPLVRGELF
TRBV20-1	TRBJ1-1	SARGDREAEAF